A single T cell receptor beta chain is shown here with its context. This clone's antigen is unknown. Per-base quality was not reported, and no clone a single base away is much larger than it. These data belong to a study of T cell responses to AZD1222 COVID-19 vaccine listed by TCRdb under 2021. Broadly, across the study: TCR sequencing covered roughly 230 trial participants: 200 to 220 given two doses of AZD1222 and some 25 given two doses of MenACWY control vaccine. Trial participants were enrolled by age into 18-55, 56-69 and 70-plus year subgroups, with roughly 160, 29 and 62 TCR-sequenced participants respectively.

The germline V and J ends show losses of 4 bases and 2 bases respectively, and no gene match explains 5 bases of the junction. In the germline V gene, CDR1 corresponds to SGDLS and CDR2 to YYNGEE. There are 15 amino acids in the CDR3, from cysteine to phenylalanine inclusive. The retained sequence is limited to the CDR3, 45 bases, with the frame set at the first base. What the study reported, not specific to this receptor: Conclusions about previously exposed vaccinees are limited because only six or seven AZD1222 recipients were SARS-CoV-2 seropositive at baseline. The 56-69-year group was small, and its depth increase did not reach significance, likely because of low power. Because no day 14 peak-response samples were available, repertoires were characterized only after the peak T cell response. After two AZD1222 doses, spike-specific TCR breadth and depth were significantly higher than at day 0 and than in MenACWY recipients. Nearly half of unique spike-specific TCRs reportedly recognized epitopes outside regions mutated in the B.1.351 and B.1.1.7 variants. Vaccine-associated CD4 TCRs spanned the whole spike protein, with dominant responses in regions 160-218 and 743-854. Most participants were white British and females outnumbered males, and the authors suggested that clonal diversity may have been underestimated.

The sample's time point label, in plain terms: about 28 days (+/-7) after the second vaccine dose. AZD1222 recipients with second doses at about 4 weeks or about 12 weeks were pooled, because spike-specific TCR depth and breadth did not differ between schedules. The vaccinee samples were drawn from two UK trials, COV001 and COV002, one of which was a single-blind randomized controlled phase 2/3 trial testing AZD1222 (ChAdOx1 nCoV-19) in healthy adults. For TCRbeta chain sequencing, PBMC samples from trial participants were taken at day 0 and at day 28 after the second dose. The CDR3 regions of human TCRbeta chains were analyzed by immunosequencing. In the authors' own workflow: TCRs in the repertoires were matched against a reference library of SARS-CoV-2-specific TCRs that had been generated with the MIRA antigen-specificity platform. Breadth was defined as the fraction of unique TCRs that were SARS-CoV-2-associated, and depth was defined as the fraction of total T cells that were SARS-CoV-2-associated. Using the MIRA data, each spike-specific TCR was assigned both to the spike region to which the TCR was reactive and to a CD4 or CD8 class. Log10-transformed breadth and depth values were compared by one-way ANOVA with Sidak's multiple comparisons tests. Not all clones reach the TCRdb copy of this immuneACCESS table, which keeps in-frame sequences only. Checked studies attribute under half of the gap to unresolved V genes and leave the rest unexplained. V and J calls and clone size are copied from that table; D and trimming were computed from the DNA. For this sample the table gives about 110,000 clones, of which about 88% were detected only once. The ten largest clones capture 40% to 55% of the sample.

This sequence was found in an adult who received the AZD1222 COVID-19 vaccine. The chain employs TRBV9 and TRBJ2-3; the junction holds 9 bases that match TRBD1. The source was peripheral blood, collected 28 days after the second AZD1222 dose. This receptor carries the CDR3 CASSKQGAVTDTQYF. The sequenced DNA is TGTGCCAGCAGCAAACAGGGGGCGGTCACAGATACGCAGTATTTT.